The 26 T cell receptor beta chains reported below all come from one sample, sequenced in a study of PD-1 blockade in mismatch repair-deficient tumors. The assay was immunoSEQ multiplex PCR, and TCRdb's table has in-frame clones only and misses some. Among over 100,000 clones listed, about 80% were seen once. The source was peripheral blood, collected about 13 months after starting pembrolizumab. All receptors come from an adult with mismatch repair-deficient cancer.

The chain carries TRBV11-2 and TRBJ2-1; 8 nucleotides line up with TRBD1. The CDR3 contains 15 residues. Germline values: CDR1 SGHAT, CDR2 FQNNGV. Trimming cost V 2 bases and J 7 bases; bases outside gene matches: 7. As DNA, the CDR3 is TGTGCCAGCAGCTTACGGACAGGGTCTCATAATGAGCAGTTCTTC. Translating gives CASSLRTGSHNEQFF.

This clone was observed a few times. The V and J genes are TRBV5-8 and TRBJ1-2; no definite D call. CDR3 size: 12 residues. Trimming removed 1 base at V and 8 bases at J, with 9 bases between. Germline V CDR1 and CDR2: SGHTS, YDEGEE. The CDR3 spells CASSLLYRGYTF. CDR3 in DNA: TGTGCCAGCAGCTTGCTGTACCGGGGCTACACCTTC. The full variable domain, in which reference TRBV5-8 and TRBJ1-2 provide the parts outside the CDR3, is EAGVTQSPTHLIKTRGQQATLRCSPISGHTSVYWYQQALGLGLQFLLWYDEGEERNRGNFPPRFSGRQFPNYSSELNVNALELEDSALYLCASSLLYRGYTFGSGTRLTVV.

In the case of this clone: The junction differs from germline at one of its ends, possibly a read error. The CDR3 DNA is TGTGCCAGCAGTTTGTCAGGGACACTAGACTACGAACAGTACTTC. It is translated as CASSLSGTLDYEQYF. The chain employs TRBV28 and TRBJ2-7, with D tentatively TRBD1 (6 bases). This CDR3 region has 15 residues. Looked up from germline, CDR1 is MDHEN and CDR2 is SYDVKM.

This clone has only a few counts. This chain links TRBV7-9 with TRBJ1-2; D possibly corresponds to TRBD1 (5 bases). CDR1 and CDR2 (germline): SEHNR, FQNEAQ (reference sequence). V lost 5 bases and J lost 4, with 14 bases in between. This CDR3 region has 14 residues. The CDR3 region is CASSPSGGGYGYTF. The CDR3 bases are TGTGCCAGCAGCCCCTCCGGGGGTGGCTATGGCTACACCTTC. Supplemented by reference TRBV7-9 and TRBJ1-2, the full variable domain reads DTGVSQNPRHKITKRGQNVTFRCDPISEHNRLYWYRQTLGQGPEFLTYFQNEAQLEKSRLLSDRFSAERPKGSFSTLEIQRTEQGDSAMYLCASSPSGGGYGYTFGSGTRLTVV.

The chain employs TRBV6-1 and TRBJ2-5; 8 nucleotides agree with TRBD2. Per the germline V gene, CDR1 is MNHNS and CDR2 is SASEGT. After removal of 5 bases from V and 3 bases from J, the junction contained 8 bases not matched to a gene. The length of the CDR3 is 15 residues. CDR3 sequence: CASSPRGRGEETQYF. The CDR3 bases are TGTGCCAGCAGTCCCCGGGGGCGGGGGGAAGAGACCCAGTACTTC.

V usage is TRBV5-6 and J usage is TRBJ2-7; perhaps TRBD1 as D (5 bases). This CDR3 has 14 residues. Trimming left V 0 bases short and J 0 bases short, with 7 bases between. Germline V gene data show CDR1 as SGHDT and CDR2 as YYEEEE. In DNA form, the CDR3 reads TGTGCCAGCAGCTTGGACAGGAGCTCCTACGAGCAGTACTTC. This gives the protein CASSLDRSSYEQYF.

This clone is a singleton in its sample. This chain joins TRBV5-8 and TRBJ2-7; the match to TRBD1 covers 8 bases. With 4 bases clipped from V and 2 bases from J, the junction kept 5 bases outside the gene matches. The CDR3 has 14 amino acids. Germline V lookup: CDR1 SGHTS, CDR2 YDEGEE. This CDR3 is CASSKQGEAYEQYF. CDR3 nucleotide sequence: TGTGCCAGCAGCAAACAGGGGGAGGCCTACGAGCAGTACTTC. The full variable domain, completed using reference TRBV5-8 and TRBJ2-7, is EAGVTQSPTHLIKTRGQQATLRCSPISGHTSVYWYQQALGLGLQFLLWYDEGEERNRGNFPPRFSGRQFPNYSSELNVNALELEDSALYLCASSKQGEAYEQYFGPGTRLTVT.

The chain uses TRBV5-1 and TRBJ2-1; possible D gene TRBD1, 5 bases. Germline V gene data show CDR1 as SGHRS and CDR2 as YFSETQ. Trimming left V 4 bases short and J 7 bases short, with 9 bases between. CDR3 length: 12 residues. CDR3 sequence reads: CASSMRTNEQFF. For the CDR3, the DNA is TGCGCCAGCAGCATGAGGACAAATGAGCAGTTCTTC.

The rearrangement uses TRBV30 and TRBJ1-2; D unclear. The CDR3 extends over 11 amino acids. V lost 1 base and J 4 bases, leaving 4 bases between the germline ends. In germline, CDR1 is GTSNPN, CDR2 SVGIG (reference sequence). CDR3 protein: CAWSDSYGYTF. The CDR3 nucleotides read TGTGCCTGGAGTGACAGCTATGGCTACACCTTC.

J is TRBJ2-2 and V is TRBV7-9; 8 bases align to TRBD1. Losses at the gene ends were 3 bases for V and 6 bases for J; bases not matched to a gene: 6. CDR1 is SEHNR, CDR2 FQNEAQ, per germline (reference sequence). This CDR3 region has 15 residues. The CDR3 sequence: CASSFGRGRPGELFF. The CDR3 DNA reads as TGTGCCAGCAGCTTCGGCAGGGGGCGGCCCGGGGAGCTGTTTTTT. The full variable domain, with the rest looked up from reference TRBV7-9 and TRBJ2-2, is DTGVSQNPRHKITKRGQNVTFRCDPISEHNRLYWYRQTLGQGPEFLTYFQNEAQLEKSRLLSDRFSAERPKGSFSTLEIQRTEQGDSAMYLCASSFGRGRPGELFFGEGSRLTVL.

The V gene is TRBV5-1, the J gene TRBJ2-7, with 10 bases aligning to TRBD1. The CDR3 extends over 15 amino acids. Trimming cost V 4 bases and J 3 bases; bases outside gene matches: 7. The germline V gene has CDR1 SGHRS and CDR2 YFSETQ. CDR3 coding DNA: TGCGCCAGCAGCCTGATGGGGACAGGGGTCTACGAGCAGTACTTC. Translating gives CASSLMGTGVYEQYF.

This clone was detected only once. An end of the junction differs from the germline gene, which may be a read error. V usage is TRBV18 and J usage is TRBJ2-1, with TRBD1 matching over 7 bases. The CDR3 totals 18 residues. Germline loops: CDR1 KGHSH, CDR2 LQKENI. The CDR3 loop reads CAGSPPGQPLSPYNEQFF. The CDR3 nucleotides read TGTGCCGGCTCACCACCGGGACAGCCCCTCTCCCCTTACAATGAGCAGTTCTTC.

The genes are TRBV6-1 and TRBJ1-5; no firm D call. This CDR3 comprises 13 residues. Germline loops: CDR1 MNHNS, CDR2 SASEGT. Trimming removed 6 bases at V and 3 bases at J, with 9 bases between. CDR3 loop: CASRNDYNQPQHF. The CDR3 DNA follows: TGTGCCAGCAGGAATGACTACAATCAGCCCCAGCATTTT.

This chain's CDR3 is CASSQDGGTSTDTQYF. Here the CDR3 DNA reads TGCGCCAGCAGCCAAGATGGGGGGACTAGTACAGATACGCAGTATTTT. The gene calls are TRBV4-3 and TRBJ2-3, with 8 bases identical to TRBD2. Germline CDR1 and CDR2: LGHNA and YSLEER. This CDR3 has 16 amino acids. V was pared by 0 bases and J by 3 bases, with 5 bases of the junction left unmatched.

This clone appeared a single time. The gene calls are TRBV7-9 and TRBJ2-1, with a tentative D call TRBD2 (5 bases). Germline CDR1 and CDR2: SEHNR and FQNEAQ (reference sequence). V shed 5 bases and J shed 0 bases, with 11 bases lying between them. There are 15 residues in the CDR3. CDR3 sequence (DNA): TGTGCCAGCAGCCCTTTGCGGGCCTCCTACAATGAGCAGTTCTTC. Its protein is CASSPLRASYNEQFF. The full variable domain, completed using reference TRBV7-9 and TRBJ2-1, is DTGVSQNPRHKITKRGQNVTFRCDPISEHNRLYWYRQTLGQGPEFLTYFQNEAQLEKSRLLSDRFSAERPKGSFSTLEIQRTEQGDSAMYLCASSPLRASYNEQFFGPGTRLTVL.

This sequence joins TRBV2 and TRBJ1-2; D might be TRBD1 (5 bases). This CDR3 has 14 residues. The germline CDR1 and CDR2 sequences are SNHLY and FYNNEI. Deletions cut 2 bases from V and 8 bases from J, with 15 bases between. The CDR3 DNA follows: TGTGCCAGCAGTGAAATTGGGGGTAGATACGGCTACACCTTC. Translating gives CASSEIGGRYGYTF. Supplemented by reference TRBV2 and TRBJ1-2, the full variable domain reads EPEVTQTPSHQVTQMGQEVILRCVPISNHLYFYWYRQILGQKVEFLVSFYNNEISEKSEIFDDQFSVERPDGSNFTLKIRSTKLEDSAMYFCASSEIGGRYGYTFGSGTRLTVV.

The chain combines TRBV11-2 with TRBJ2-1, with D perhaps TRBD2 (7 bases). Germline loops: CDR1 SGHAT, CDR2 FQNNGV. The CDR3 length is 15 residues. The V end was cut by 3 bases, the J end by 2 bases, with 11 bases between. CDR3 DNA sequence: TGTGCCAGCAGCTTTGGCGGGGGCGCCTACAATGAGCAGTTCTTC. Amino acids: CASSFGGGAYNEQFF.

This chain joins TRBV25-1 and TRBJ2-5; D remains ambiguous. Trimming pared 5 bases from V and 5 bases from J, leaving 9 bases between. The germline CDR1 and CDR2 sequences are MGHDK and SYGVNS. The CDR3 contains 12 residues. The CDR3 bases are TGTGCCAGCAGTACGAACTCCGAGACCCAGTACTTC. Its translation: CASSTNSETQYF.

The chain carries TRBV7-9 and TRBJ1-2, with TRBD1 matching 7 bases. Trimming took 9 bases from V and 3 from J; bases not matched to a gene: 10. Germline lookup yields CDR1 SEHNR and CDR2 FQNEAQ (reference sequence). This CDR3 is 14 amino acids long. The CDR3 DNA reads TGTGCCAGTAGAAATAAAGGGACAGACTATGGCTACACCTTC. This sequence encodes CASRNKGTDYGYTF. Using reference TRBV7-9 and TRBJ1-2 for the parts outside the CDR3, the full variable domain is DTGVSQNPRHKITKRGQNVTFRCDPISEHNRLYWYRQTLGQGPEFLTYFQNEAQLEKSRLLSDRFSAERPKGSFSTLEIQRTEQGDSAMYLCASRNKGTDYGYTFGSGTRLTVV.

The chain carries TRBV7-2 and TRBJ2-2; D uncertain. The V and J ends lost 4 bases and 10 bases respectively, with 13 bases between them. This CDR3 spans 13 amino acids. Germline V CDR1 and CDR2: SGHTA, FQGNSA. The DNA for the CDR3 is TGTGCCAGCAGCTATCCGACTCCCAAGGAGCTGTTTTTT. Encoded protein: CASSYPTPKELFF.

V gene TRBV10-1 combines with J gene TRBJ2-2; weak D call: TRBD2 (6 bases). From germline, CDR1 is WNHNN and CDR2 SYGVQD (reference sequence). The CDR3 consists of 15 residues. V lost 4 bases and J 3 bases, leaving 12 bases between the germline ends. The CDR3 loop reads CASSAGSGYTGELFF. CDR3 DNA sequence: TGCGCCAGCAGTGCGGGTAGCGGTTACACCGGGGAGCTGTTTTTT.

This chain links TRBV18 with TRBJ2-7, with D possibly matching TRBD1 (6 bases). The germline V gene has CDR1 KGHSH and CDR2 LQKENI. This CDR3 spans 16 amino acids. The V end was cut by 3 bases, the J end by 0 bases, with 15 bases between. CDR3 amino acids: CASSPPQGLGSYEQYF. The CDR3 DNA sequence: TGTGCCAGCTCACCCCCCCAGGGGCTGGGCTCCTACGAGCAGTACTTC.

This clone was seen a single time. One end of the junction is discordant with germline, which a read error may explain. The gene calls are TRBV7-8 and TRBJ1-4, with 7 bases lining up with TRBD1. The CDR3 runs to 20 residues. Germline-derived CDR1 and CDR2 are SGHVS and FQNEAQ. The CDR3 loop is CASSSSPHGSGQATNEKLFF. The DNA for the CDR3 is TGTGCCAGCAGCTCCTCGCCGCACGGGTCCGGACAGGCAACAAATGAAAAACTGTTTTTT.

The chain has TRBV11-2 and TRBJ1-3; D gene unclear. The CDR3 has 16 amino acids. The V and J ends lost 4 bases and 0 bases respectively, with 13 bases between them. Germline CDR1 and CDR2: SGHAT and FQNNGV. The CDR3 bases are TGTGCCAGCAGCTGCCGACGGCCCATCTCTGGAAACACCATATATTTT. The encoded protein is CASSCRRPISGNTIYF.

The V and J genes are TRBV6-4 and TRBJ1-5; TRBD1 might be the D (5 bases). CDR1 MRHNA and CDR2 SNTAGT come from the germline V gene. This CDR3 comprises 20 residues. With 3 bases removed from V and 6 bases from J, the gap between germline ends came to 30 bases. This CDR3 is CASSDLLKSSGPALGQPQHF. The CDR3 bases are TGTGCCAGCAGTGATTTGTTGAAGTCATCGGGACCCGCATTAGGTCAGCCCCAGCATTTT.

This clone was counted ten times or more. The CDR3 DNA reads as TGCGCCAGCAGCCAAGAAGACAGGGCCTACGAGCAGTACTTC. This gives the protein CASSQEDRAYEQYF. The chain is built from TRBV4-3 and TRBJ2-7, with TRBD1 matching over 7 bases. The CDR3 extends over 14 amino acids. V lost 0 bases to trimming and J lost 2 bases; unmatched junction nucleotides: 1. Germline values: CDR1 LGHNA, CDR2 YSLEER.